The 21 T cell receptor beta chains presented below share a single source sample, sequenced in a study of Graves' ophthalmopathy and Graves' hyperthyroidism. Researchers took RNA transcripts and amplified TCR beta CDR3 regions from them. HTBI primers primed a first-round RT-PCR, and a second-round multiplex PCR followed. A single record per CDR3 protein comes from TCRdb applying MiXCR to the multiplex PCR reads. The data contain about 620,000 distinct CDR3 sequences, 20% to 25% of them seen just once; the ten biggest clones take up approximately 7.7%. Specimen: peripheral blood. Receptor source: a woman aged 18-29 years with stable Graves' hyperthyroidism. Some clones in this sample may be carry-over from other donors' samples.

The chain is built from TRBV19 and TRBJ1-5, with 7 bases lining up with TRBD1. The CDR3 is 15 amino acids. The germline CDR1 and CDR2 sequences are LNHDA and SQIVND (reference sequence). V lost 8 bases and J lost 1; bases outside the gene matches: 8. Written as DNA, the CDR3 is TGTGCCAGTGGCTTCCGGGACAGAAGCAATCAGCCCCAGCATTTT. Residues: CASGFRDRSNQPQHF. The full variable domain, in which reference TRBV19 and TRBJ1-5 provide the parts outside the CDR3, is DGGITQSPKYLFRKEGQNVTLSCEQNLNHDAMYWYRQDPGQGLRLIYYSQIVNDFQKGDIAEGYSVSREKKESFPLTVTSAQKNPTAFYLCASGFRDRSNQPQHFGDGTRLSIL.

The rearrangement uses TRBV7-3 and TRBJ2-5; D unresolved. CDR1 is SGHTA, CDR2 FQGTGA, per germline. V was cut by 5 bases and J by 1 base, with 8 bases left in between. The length of the CDR3 is 13 residues. The CDR3 DNA reads as TGTGCCAGCAGCCCCCCCCCCCAAGAGACCCAGTACTTC. Its translation is CASSPPPQETQYF.

J is TRBJ2-5 and V is TRBV11-2; 9 bases fit TRBD2. V shed 0 bases and J 2 bases; nucleotides not matched to a gene: 7. The V gene's germline CDR1 is SGHAT and CDR2 FQNNGV. This CDR3 is built from 17 residues. CDR3 loop: CASSLDLQRGVQETQYF. The DNA for the CDR3 is TGTGCCAGCAGCTTAGATTTGCAGCGGGGGGTTCAAGAGACCCAGTACTTC.

This clonotype was counted many times. The chain employs TRBV7-8 and TRBJ2-2, with unresolved D. Germline V gene lookup returns CDR1 SGHVS and CDR2 FQNEAQ. The CDR3 has 17 residues. Trimming removed 4 bases from V and 4 bases from J, with 19 bases in between. As DNA, the CDR3 is TGTGCCAGCAGCTGGGGAATAGCTAGGCGTCGCACCGGGGAGCTGTTTTTT. Amino acids: CASSWGIARRRTGELFF.

The chain recombines TRBV2 with TRBJ1-5, with 7 bases lining up with TRBD1. CDR1 and CDR2 from the germline V gene are SNHLY and FYNNEI. The CDR3 loop spans 15 amino acids. Trimming took 7 bases from V and 9 from J; bases not matched to a gene: 15. The CDR3 DNA reads as TGTGCCAGCATCCCAGGGGGACAGCCGGGTTCGCCCCAGCATTTT. As protein: CASIPGGQPGSPQHF. Drawing the rest from reference TRBV2 and TRBJ1-5, the complete variable domain is EPEVTQTPSHQVTQMGQEVILRCVPISNHLYFYWYRQILGQKVEFLVSFYNNEISEKSEIFDDQFSVERPDGSNFTLKIRSTKLEDSAMYFCASIPGGQPGSPQHFGDGTRLSIL.

This clonotype was recorded at least ten times. This rearrangement joins TRBV7-2 to TRBJ1-1; D unclear. The CDR3 runs 14 residues. V was trimmed by 1 base and J by 3 bases, leaving 9 bases between them. The germline V gene has CDR1 SGHTA and CDR2 FQGNSA. The CDR3 sequence: CASSLVAMDTEAFF. In DNA form, the CDR3 reads TGTGCCAGCAGCTTAGTGGCAATGGACACTGAAGCTTTCTTT.

This clonotype was seen repeatedly, ten times or more. The rearrangement joins TRBV19 to TRBJ1-5, with a weak D call TRBD1 (6 bases). This CDR3 region has 15 residues. V dropped 7 bases and J dropped 2 bases, with 15 bases sitting between them. Germline CDR1 is LNHDA and CDR2 is SQIVND (reference sequence). The chain's CDR3 is CASIDEQGGNQPQHF. In DNA form, the CDR3 reads TGTGCCAGTATCGACGAACAGGGTGGCAATCAGCCCCAGCATTTT.

Many counts were recorded for this clonotype. The chain links TRBV27 to TRBJ1-2; no clear D. Germline V lookup: CDR1 MNHEY, CDR2 SMNVEV (reference sequence). CDR3 length: 12 amino acids. Trimming took off 10 bases at V and 7 bases at J, with 16 bases between the two ends. CDR3: CATSSPQVGYTF. For the CDR3, the DNA is TGTGCCACTAGCAGCCCCCAAGTTGGCTACACCTTC.

This chain connects TRBV11-2 to TRBJ2-2; 7 nucleotides match TRBD2. The germline V gene encodes CDR1 SGHAT and CDR2 FQNNGV. V gave up 5 bases and J gave up 7 bases; unmatched junction bases: 10. The CDR3 sequence is 15 residues long. This CDR3 is CASSLRLAGDGELFF. Written as DNA, the CDR3 is TGTGCCAGCAGCCTACGACTAGCCGGGGACGGGGAGCTGTTTTTT.

The rearrangement links TRBV7-3 to TRBJ2-5, with 10 bases fitting TRBD2. Germline values: CDR1 SGHTA, CDR2 FQGTGA. The CDR3 has 16 amino acids. V shed 0 bases, J shed 5 bases, and the junction held 6 bases outside the gene matches. The CDR3 spells CASSLTSGGMRETQYF. CDR3 coding DNA: TGTGCCAGCAGCTTAACTAGCGGGGGGATGCGGGAGACCCAGTACTTC.

J is TRBJ2-7 and V is TRBV19, with D perhaps matching TRBD1 (5 bases). The germline V gene encodes CDR1 LNHDA and CDR2 SQIVND (reference sequence). This CDR3 is built from 14 residues. Trimming removed 2 bases at V and 1 base at J, with 9 bases between. This CDR3 is CASSIWGGSYEQYF. The CDR3 region has the DNA TGTGCCAGTAGTATATGGGGCGGATCCTACGAGCAGTACTTC.

This clonotype occurred many times. The chain joins TRBV7-2 to TRBJ1-2; D is uncertain. The CDR3 has 13 amino acids. Trimming stripped 5 bases from V and 2 bases from J, with 9 bases between. In germline, CDR1 is SGHTA, CDR2 FQGNSA. The CDR3 nucleotides are TGTGCCAGCAGCGTTAGCGGGAACTATGGCTACACCTTC. Its translation: CASSVSGNYGYTF.

Regarding this clonotype: This may be a read error, as it is one base from a much larger clone. The rearrangement uses TRBV28 and TRBJ1-5; D not resolved. Germline assignment: CDR1 MDHEN and CDR2 SYDVKM. This CDR3 contains 14 residues. Trimming shortened V by 7 bases and J by 7 bases, and 17 bases separated the two germline ends. The CDR3 DNA follows: TGTGCCAGCAAGAATCCACTCTCGGGACAGCCCCAGCATTTT. This sequence encodes CASKNPLSGQPQHF.

This clonotype showed up many times. The chain has TRBV12-3 or TRBV12-4 and TRBJ1-5; maybe TRBD1 (5 bases). This CDR3 contains 11 residues. V was clipped by 2 bases and J by 16 bases, with 12 bases between them. CDR3 sequence: CASSLTGPPHF. The CDR3 coding sequence is TGTGCCAGCAGTTTAACGGGGCCGCCTCATTTT.

In this sample, this clonotype turned up many times. The chain uses TRBV10-3 and TRBJ1-1, with D maybe TRBD1 (6 bases). With 10 bases removed from V and 1 base from J, the gap between germline ends came to 13 bases. Germline V gene sequence: CDR1 ENHRY, CDR2 SYGVKD. This CDR3 is 13 amino acids long. The chain's CDR3 is CATLVTGNTEAFF. The DNA of the CDR3 is TGTGCCACCCTGGTGACAGGGAACACTGAAGCTTTCTTT.

On this clonotype: Germline and junction disagree at one end, which may indicate a read error. V usage is TRBV6-1 and J usage is TRBJ2-7; possibly TRBD1 for D (5 bases). CDR3 length: 14 residues. CDR1 is MNHNS, CDR2 SASEGT, per germline. The CDR3 spells CASSTGRVPYDQYF. The CDR3 region has the DNA TGTGCCAGCAGTACAGGACGAGTCCCCTACGATCAGTACTTC.

This clonotype was observed at least ten times. The chain combines TRBV6-5 with TRBJ2-7; D gene unclear. This CDR3 has 11 amino acids. Per the germline V gene, CDR1 is MNHEY and CDR2 is SVGAGI. Trimming removed 7 bases at V and 3 bases at J, with 7 bases between. In DNA form, the CDR3 reads TGTGCCAGCACGCCTGACTACGAGCAGTACTTC. It encodes CASTPDYEQYF.

This clonotype was seen at least ten times. The chain employs TRBV12-3 or TRBV12-4 and TRBJ1-6; TRBD1 agrees at 7 bases. This CDR3 region has 14 residues. The junction had 3 bases not matched to a gene; V was cut back by 3 bases and J by 7 bases. CDR3 sequence (DNA): TGTGCCAGCAGTTTGGGACAGCCAAATTCACCCCTCCACTTT. Amino acids: CASSLGQPNSPLHF.

This clonotype appeared many times. The CDR3 region has the DNA TGCAGTGCTAGAGATCAACGGGGTATGGGGAACACCGGGGAGCTGTTTTTT. Translating gives CSARDQRGMGNTGELFF. This chain connects TRBV20-1 to TRBJ2-2; D perhaps matches TRBD2 (5 bases). V lost 0 bases and J lost 1, with 15 bases in between. This CDR3 region has 17 residues. Germline CDR1 is DFQATT and CDR2 is SNEGSKA (reference sequence).

The CDR3 spells CASSETRDYEQYF. The CDR3 region has the DNA TGTGCCAGCAGTGAAACCCGGGACTACGAGCAGTACTTC. The chain recombines TRBV6-1 with TRBJ2-7; weak D call: TRBD2 (5 bases). Germline CDR1 MNHNS, CDR2 SASEGT. The CDR3 contains 13 residues. The V gene lost 2 bases and the J gene lost 3 bases, with 8 bases spanning the gap.

The V call is TRBV4-2, the J call TRBJ2-2, with 10 bases lining up with TRBD1. CDR1 is LGHNA, CDR2 YNFKEQ, per germline. Unmatched junction bases numbered 2, after V lost 3 bases and J lost 7 bases. The CDR3 totals 14 residues. The CDR3 sequence: CASSQGQGNGELFF. The CDR3 DNA follows: TGTGCCAGCAGCCAGGGACAGGGGAACGGGGAGCTGTTTTTT.